The clone carrying this T cell receptor beta chain was recorded many times. Its antigen is not identified. One entry per CDR3 protein, called by TCRdb with MiXCR from the 5' RACE reads. Of 500,000 to 650,000 distinct CDR3 sequences listed, roughly an eighth are singletons. The CDR3 runs to 16 residues. Germline V gene sequence: CDR1 SGDLS, CDR2 YYNGEE. Trimming left V 4 bases short and J 6 bases short, with 21 bases between. The sample originates from a study of T cells after yellow fever vaccination. Overall study findings and caveats: Relatively few clonotypes were ones that appeared in both CD4 and CD8 compartments.

The chain employs TRBV9 and TRBJ2-3; D possibly corresponds to TRBD1 (6 bases). This clonotype was obtained from a man aged 25-45 years who received the YFV17D yellow fever vaccine. The specimen comprised PBMCs, sampled on the day of the yellow fever booster vaccination. The CDR3: CASSTGLTGPYDTQYF. In DNA form, the CDR3 reads TGTGCCAGCAGCACCGGGTTGACAGGCCCCTACGATACGCAGTATTTT.